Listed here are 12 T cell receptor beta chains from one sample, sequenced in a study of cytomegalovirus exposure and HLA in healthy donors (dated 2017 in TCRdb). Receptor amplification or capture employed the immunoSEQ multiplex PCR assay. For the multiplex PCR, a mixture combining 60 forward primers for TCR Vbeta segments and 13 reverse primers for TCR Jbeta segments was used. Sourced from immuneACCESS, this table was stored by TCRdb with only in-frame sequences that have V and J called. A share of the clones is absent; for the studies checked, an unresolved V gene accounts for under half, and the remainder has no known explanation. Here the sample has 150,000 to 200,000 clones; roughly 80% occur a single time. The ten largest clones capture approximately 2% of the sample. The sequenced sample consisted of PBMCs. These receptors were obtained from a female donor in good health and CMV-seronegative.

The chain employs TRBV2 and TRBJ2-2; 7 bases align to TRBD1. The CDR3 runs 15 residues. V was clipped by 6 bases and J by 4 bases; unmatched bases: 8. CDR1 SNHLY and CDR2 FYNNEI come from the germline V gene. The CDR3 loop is CASRAAGTATGELFF. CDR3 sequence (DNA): TGTGCCAGCAGGGCTGCCGGGACAGCCACCGGGGAGCTGTTTTTT. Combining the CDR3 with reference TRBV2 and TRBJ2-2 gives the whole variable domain EPEVTQTPSHQVTQMGQEVILRCVPISNHLYFYWYRQILGQKVEFLVSFYNNEISEKSEIFDDQFSVERPDGSNFTLKIRSTKLEDSAMYFCASRAAGTATGELFFGEGSRLTVL.

The CDR3 protein is CASSIDRIRADQPQHF. The CDR3 DNA sequence: TGTGCCAGTAGTATAGACAGGATTCGAGCGGATCAGCCCCAGCATTTT. The rearrangement uses TRBV19 and TRBJ1-5; D is undetermined. In germline, CDR1 is LNHDA, CDR2 SQIVND (reference sequence). The CDR3 extends over 16 amino acids. V was clipped by 0 bases and J by 5 bases, with 14 bases between them.

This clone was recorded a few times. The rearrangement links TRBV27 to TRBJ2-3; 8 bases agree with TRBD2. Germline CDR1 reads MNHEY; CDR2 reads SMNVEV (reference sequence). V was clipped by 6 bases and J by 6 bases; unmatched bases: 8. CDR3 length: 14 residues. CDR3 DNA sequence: TGTGCCAGCAGAACACGGGGGGGCCAGGATACGCAGTATTTT. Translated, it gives CASRTRGGQDTQYF.

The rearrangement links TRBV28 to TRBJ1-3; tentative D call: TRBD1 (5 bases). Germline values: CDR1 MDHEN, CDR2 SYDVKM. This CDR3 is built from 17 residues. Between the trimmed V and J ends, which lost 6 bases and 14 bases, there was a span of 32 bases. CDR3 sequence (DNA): TGTGCCAGCAGCGGAACCGGGGGTTTTCCCCTCCCTCCCGGCGTATATTTT. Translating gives CASSGTGGFPLPPGVYF.

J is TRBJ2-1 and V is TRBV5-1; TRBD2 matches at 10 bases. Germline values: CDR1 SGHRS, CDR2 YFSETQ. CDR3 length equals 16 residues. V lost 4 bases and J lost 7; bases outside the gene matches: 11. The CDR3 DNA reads TGCGCCAGCAGCGACCCTAGCGGGGGCCCTGGGAATGAGCAGTTCTTC. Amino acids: CASSDPSGGPGNEQFF.

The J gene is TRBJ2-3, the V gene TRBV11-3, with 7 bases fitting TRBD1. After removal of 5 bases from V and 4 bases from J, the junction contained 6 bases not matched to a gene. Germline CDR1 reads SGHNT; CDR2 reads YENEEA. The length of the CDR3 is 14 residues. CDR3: CASSITGVADTQYF. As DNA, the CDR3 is TGTGCCAGCAGCATCACAGGGGTCGCAGATACGCAGTATTTT. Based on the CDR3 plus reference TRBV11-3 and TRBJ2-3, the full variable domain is EAGVVQSPRYKIIEKKQPVAFWCNPISGHNTLYWYLQNLGQGPELLIRYENEEAVDDSQLPKDRFSAERLKGVDSTLKIQPAELGDSAVYLCASSITGVADTQYFGPGTRLTVL.

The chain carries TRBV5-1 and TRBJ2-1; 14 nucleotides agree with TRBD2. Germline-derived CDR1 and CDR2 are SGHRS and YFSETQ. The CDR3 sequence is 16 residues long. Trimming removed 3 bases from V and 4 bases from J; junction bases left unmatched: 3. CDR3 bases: TGCGCCAGCAGCTGGGGACTAGCGGGAGCTTACAATGAGCAGTTCTTC. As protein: CASSWGLAGAYNEQFF.

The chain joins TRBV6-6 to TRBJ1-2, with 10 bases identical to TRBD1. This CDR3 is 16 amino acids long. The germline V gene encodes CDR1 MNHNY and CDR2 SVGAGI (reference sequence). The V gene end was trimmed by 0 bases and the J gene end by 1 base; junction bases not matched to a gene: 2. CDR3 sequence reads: CASSYSTGGGNYGYTF. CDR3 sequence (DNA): TGTGCCAGCAGTTACTCGACAGGGGGCGGTAACTATGGCTACACCTTC.

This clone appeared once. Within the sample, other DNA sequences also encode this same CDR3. The CDR3 region has the DNA TGTGCCAGCAGCTCGCTAAGGGGGATGAACACTGAAGCTTTCTTT. Translation gives CASSSLRGMNTEAFF. The rearrangement uses TRBV5-4 and TRBJ1-1, with D perhaps matching TRBD1 (6 bases). Germline V lookup: CDR1 SGHNT, CDR2 YYREEE (reference sequence). This CDR3 region has 15 residues. Between the trimmed V and J ends, which lost 3 bases and 0 bases, there was a span of 12 bases. The full variable domain, rest sourced from reference TRBV5-4 and TRBJ1-1, is ETGVTQSPTHLIKTRGQQVTLRCSSQSGHNTVSWYQQALGQGPQFIFQYYREEENGRGNFPPRFSGLQFPNYSSELNVNALELDDSALYLCASSSLRGMNTEAFFGQGTRLTVV.

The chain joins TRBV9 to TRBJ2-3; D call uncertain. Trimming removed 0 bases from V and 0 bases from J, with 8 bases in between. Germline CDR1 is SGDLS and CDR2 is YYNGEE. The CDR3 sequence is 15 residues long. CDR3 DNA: TGTGCCAGCAGCGTAGCTACCCTTAGCACAGATACGCAGTATTTT. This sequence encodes CASSVATLSTDTQYF. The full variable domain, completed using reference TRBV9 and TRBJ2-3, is DSGVTQTPKHLITATGQRVTLRCSPRSGDLSVYWYQQSLDQGLQFLIQYYNGEERAKGNILERFSAQQFPDLHSELNLSSLELGDSALYFCASSVATLSTDTQYFGPGTRLTVL.

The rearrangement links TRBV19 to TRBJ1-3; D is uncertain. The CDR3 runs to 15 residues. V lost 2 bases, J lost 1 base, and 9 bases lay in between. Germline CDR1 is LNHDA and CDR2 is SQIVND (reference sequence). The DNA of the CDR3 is TGTGCCAGTAGTATACCCGGCGGGTCTGGAAACACCATATATTTT. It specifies CASSIPGGSGNTIYF.

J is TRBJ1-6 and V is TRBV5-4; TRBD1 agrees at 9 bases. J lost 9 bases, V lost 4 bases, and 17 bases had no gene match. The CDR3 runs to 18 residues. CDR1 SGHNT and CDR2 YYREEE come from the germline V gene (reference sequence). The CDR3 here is CASSDLRPGQGQGSPLHF. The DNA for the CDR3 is TGTGCCAGCAGCGATTTGCGGCCGGGACAGGGTCAGGGTTCACCCCTCCACTTT.